This T cell receptor beta chain was captured by sequencing in a study of cytomegalovirus exposure and HLA in healthy donors. Study conclusions and caveats: It was about 150 TCR beta chains that were listed as cytomegalovirus-associated.

Notes on this clone: The antigen is undetermined.

Some clones are missing from TCRdb's copy, which holds only in-frame ones; the method was immunoSEQ multiplex PCR. The sample yields approximately 210,000 clones, around 90% seen once. The CDR3 is 16 residues long. V lost 6 bases and J lost 2; bases outside the gene matches: 11. CDR1 SEHNR and CDR2 FQNEAQ come from the germline V gene (reference sequence). The chain combines TRBV7-9 with TRBJ2-5, with 8 bases lining up with TRBD2. Sequencing was done on a sample of PBMCs. This clonotype was obtained from a woman between 18 and 29 years old in good health and CMV-seronegative. CDR3 residues: CASRLRTSLRQETQYF. In DNA form, the CDR3 reads TGTGCCAGCAGACTTAGGACTAGCCTAAGGCAAGAGACCCAGTACTTC.